This is a list of T cell receptor beta chains from one sample in a study of tumor-infiltrating lymphocytes in primary liver carcinoma. TCRdb reprocessed the multiplex PCR reads via MiXCR and lists one record per CDR3 protein. The table shows approximately 340,000 distinct CDR3 sequences, with roughly 61% occurring only once. The sequencing input was peripheral blood. The receptors come from a man aged 35 to 55 with primary liver carcinoma and hepatitis B virus infection. Each CDR3 is given with its conserved first and last residue. D genes are given only for firm matches. Clone sizes are given selectively: once, few, many, or a class where the clone is expanded.

D gene | J gene | V gene | clone size | CDR3 protein | CDR3 DNA
TRBD2 | TRBJ2-7 | TRBV5-1 | - | CANSSGTSGSYEQYF | TGCGCCAACAGCTCCGGGACTAGCGGAAGCTACGAGCAGTACTTC
- | TRBJ2-7 | TRBV30 | - | CAWSDLQLYEQYF | TGTGCCTGGAGTGACTTACAGCTCTACGAGCAGTACTTC
- | TRBJ1-6 | TRBV5-4 | - | CASSAGRVGSPLHF | TGTGCCAGCAGCGCAGGGAGGGTGGGTTCACCCCTCCACTTT
- | TRBJ2-5 | TRBV5-8 | - | CASSLVRRGFLETQYF | TGTGCCAGCAGCTTGGTGCGTCGGGGGTTCCTGGAGACCCAGTACTTC
TRBD2 | TRBJ2-1 | TRBV20-1 | - | CSGTSGYNEQFF | TGCAGTGGTACTAGCGGCTACAATGAGCAGTTCTTC
TRBD1 | TRBJ2-7 | TRBV5-1 | few | CASSPRQGIRREQYF | TGCGCCAGCAGCCCCAGACAGGGAATCCGTCGGGAGCAGTACTTC
- | TRBJ2-5 | TRBV28 | few | CASSGFRETQYF | TGTGCCAGCAGTGGGTTTCGAGAGACCCAGTACTTC
- | TRBJ2-1 | TRBV11-3 | - | CASSIRTWGDEQFF | TGTGCCAGCAGTATTCGGACATGGGGGGATGAGCAGTTCTTC
- | TRBJ2-2 | TRBV6-2/TRBV6-3 | many | CASSYSGIAGELFF | TGTGCCAGCAGTTACTCGGGCATCGCCGGGGAGCTGTTTTTT
TRBD2 | TRBJ2-7 | TRBV6-2/TRBV6-3 | - | CASSYSPPRTSGRYEQYF | TGTGCCAGCAGTTACTCCCCACCCCGGACTAGCGGGAGATACGAGCAGTACTTC
TRBD1 | TRBJ2-7 | TRBV4-1 | - | CASNSPGTGAEQYF | TGCGCCAGCAATAGCCCCGGGACAGGGGCCGAGCAGTACTTC
- | TRBJ2-7 | TRBV30 | - | CAWSVGLGSEQYF | TGTGCCTGGAGTGTCGGATTGGGTAGCGAGCAGTACTTC
- | TRBJ2-5 | TRBV6-2/TRBV6-3 | - | CASSSTISGPWETQYF | TGTGCCAGCAGTTCGACTATCTCCGGGCCCTGGGAGACCCAGTACTTC
- | TRBJ1-5 | TRBV11-2 | once | CASGLGPMVAGFTDTQHF | TGTGCCAGCGGCTTAGGCCCAATGGTCGCGGGCTTCACAGATACGCAGCATTTT
- | TRBJ2-3 | TRBV11-2 | - | CASSVACGLRDDTQYF | TGTGCCAGCAGCGTCGCTTGCGGACTCCGTGATGATACGCAGTATTTT
- | TRBJ1-2 | TRBV6-5 | many | CASKPTNNYGYTF | TGTGCCAGCAAACCGACGAATAACTATGGCTACACCTTC
- | TRBJ2-5 | TRBV4-1 | many | CASSLGIRETQYF | TGCGCCAGCAGCCTTGGCATTCGGGAGACCCAGTACTTC
- | TRBJ2-7 | TRBV28 | - | CASSPPMPGAAQYF | TGTGCCAGCAGTCCCCCGATGCCGGGGGCGGCTCAGTACTTC
TRBD1 | TRBJ2-3 | TRBV11-2 | - | CASNARDRGTDTQYF | TGTGCCAGCAACGCAAGGGACAGGGGTACAGATACACAGTATTTT
- | TRBJ1-5 | TRBV30 | - | CAWSKGASRQPQHF | TGTGCCTGGAGTAAAGGGGCATCCCGTCAGCCCCAGCATTTT
TRBD2 | TRBJ2-3 | TRBV5-1 | - | CASSFGLAGPDTQYF | TGCGCCAGCAGCTTCGGGCTAGCGGGACCAGATACGCAGTATTTT
- | TRBJ1-2 | TRBV7-2 | - | CASSLAQGRYGYTF | TGTGCCAGCAGCTTAGCGCAGGGGCGCTATGGCTACACCTTC
- | TRBJ2-7 | TRBV12-3/TRBV12-4 | - | CVSSFASSSREHYF | TGTGTCAGCAGTTTTGCAAGTAGCTCTCGCGAGCATTACTTC
- | TRBJ2-3 | TRBV11-2 | many | CASSEFRTATDTQYF | TGTGCCAGCAGTGAATTCCGGACAGCCACAGATACGCAGTATTTT
TRBD1 | TRBJ2-2 | TRBV28 | many | CASRGTGKSGELFF | TGTGCCAGCAGAGGGACAGGGAAGTCCGGGGAGCTGTTTTTT
TRBD2 | TRBJ2-1 | TRBV4-2 | few | CASSQELGREYNEQFF | TGTGCCAGCAGCCAAGAGTTAGGGCGGGAGTACAATGAGCAGTTCTTC
TRBD1 | TRBJ2-5 | TRBV6-2/TRBV6-3 | many | CASSPQGPYQETQYF | TGTGCCAGCAGTCCACAGGGGCCGTACCAAGAGACCCAGTACTTC
- | TRBJ2-1 | TRBV11-1 | - | CASSIPSGEQFF | TGTGCCAGCAGCATCCCGAGTGGGGAGCAGTTCTTT
TRBD1 | TRBJ1-1 | TRBV11-1 | - | CASSLQEGALKTEAFF | TGTGCCAGCAGCTTACAAGAGGGGGCGTTGAAGACTGAAGCTTTCTTT
- | TRBJ2-1 | TRBV6-5 | - | CANMRTESYYNEQFF | TGTGCCAACATGAGGACAGAGTCTTACTACAATGAGCAGTTCTTC
TRBD2 | TRBJ2-3 | TRBV7-9 | - | CASSLGKLAGGPLDTQYF | TGTGCTAGCAGCTTAGGGAAACTAGCGGGAGGCCCATTAGATACGCAGTATTTT
- | TRBJ2-1 | TRBV11-2 | - | CVISLVAGLYNEQFF | TGTGTCATCAGCTTAGTGGCGGGCCTGTACAATGAGCAGTTCTTC
- | TRBJ2-2 | TRBV6-2/TRBV6-3 | - | CASSQLGRANTGELFF | TGTGCCAGCAGTCAACTGGGCAGAGCGAACACCGGGGAGCTGTTTTTT
TRBD2 | TRBJ2-7 | TRBV11-2 | many | CASSFFFTGGALGEQYF | TGTGCCAGCAGCTTTTTCTTTACCGGGGGGGCCTTAGGTGAGCAGTACTTC
TRBD2 | TRBJ2-5 | TRBV5-4 | - | CASSLAASGRGETQYF | TGTGCCAGCAGCTTGGCCGCTAGCGGGAGAGGAGAGACCCAGTACTTC
TRBD1 | TRBJ2-2 | TRBV4-1 | - | CAISAGQGPNTWELFF | TGCGCCATCAGCGCCGGACAGGGCCCAAACACCTGGGAGCTGTTTTTT
TRBD2 | TRBJ2-7 | TRBV10-3 | - | CAISEFYAGGYKRYF | TGTGCCATCAGTGAGTTTTACGCGGGGGGCTACAAGCGGTACTTC
- | TRBJ2-5 | TRBV5-1 | - | CASSPYIQETQYF | TGCGCCAGCAGCCCGTACATCCAAGAGACCCAGTACTTC
TRBD2 | TRBJ2-7 | TRBV30 | few | CAWRASGSSYEQYF | TGTGCCTGGAGGGCCAGCGGGAGTAGTTACGAGCAGTACTTC
- | TRBJ1-5 | TRBV11-1 | few | CVSSLGLEQPQHF | TGTGTCAGCAGTTTAGGGTTGGAACAGCCCCAGCATTTT
TRBD1 | TRBJ1-1 | TRBV11-2 | - | CNSSLGQGNTEAFF | TGTAACAGCAGCTTAGGACAGGGGAACACTGAAGCTTTCTTT
- | TRBJ2-1 | TRBV28 | - | CASSLNGGREQFF | TGTGCCAGCAGCCTGAACGGGGGCAGGGAGCAGTTCTTC
- | TRBJ1-5 | TRBV11-2 | - | CASSTGTPSNQPQRF | TGTGCCAGCAGCACCGGGACACCTAGTAATCAGCCCCAGCGTTTT
TRBD1 | TRBJ2-5 | TRBV29-1 | - | CSVEADRGRAKTQYF | TGCAGCGTTGAAGCGGACAGGGGGCGAGCAAAGACCCAGTACTTC
TRBD2 | TRBJ2-5 | TRBV11-2 | - | CASSSVGSGRGQETQYF | TGTGCCAGCAGCTCAGTGGGTAGCGGGAGGGGCCAAGAGACCCAGTACTTC